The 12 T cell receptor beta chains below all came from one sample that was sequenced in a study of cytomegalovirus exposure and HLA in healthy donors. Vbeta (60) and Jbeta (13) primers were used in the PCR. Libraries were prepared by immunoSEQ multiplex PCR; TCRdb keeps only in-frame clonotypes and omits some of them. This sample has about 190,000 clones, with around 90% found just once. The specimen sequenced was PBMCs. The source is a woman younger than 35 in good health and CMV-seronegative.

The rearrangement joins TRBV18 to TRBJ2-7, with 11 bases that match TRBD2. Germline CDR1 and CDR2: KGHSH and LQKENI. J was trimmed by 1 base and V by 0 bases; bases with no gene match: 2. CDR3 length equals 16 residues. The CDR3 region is CASSPPGTSGSYEQYF. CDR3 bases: TGTGCCAGCTCACCACCTGGGACTAGCGGATCCTACGAGCAGTACTTC.

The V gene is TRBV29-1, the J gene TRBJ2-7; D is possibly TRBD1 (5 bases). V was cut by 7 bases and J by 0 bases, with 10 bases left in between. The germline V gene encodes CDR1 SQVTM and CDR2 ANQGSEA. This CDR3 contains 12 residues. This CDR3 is CSARGPSYEQYF. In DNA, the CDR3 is TGCAGCGCAAGGGGCCCCTCCTACGAGCAGTACTTC.

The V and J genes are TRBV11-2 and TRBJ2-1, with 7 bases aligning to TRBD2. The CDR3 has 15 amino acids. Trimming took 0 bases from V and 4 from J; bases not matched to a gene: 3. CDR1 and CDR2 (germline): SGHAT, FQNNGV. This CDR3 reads CASSLEASGYNEQFF. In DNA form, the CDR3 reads TGTGCCAGCAGCTTAGAGGCTAGCGGTTACAATGAGCAGTTCTTC.

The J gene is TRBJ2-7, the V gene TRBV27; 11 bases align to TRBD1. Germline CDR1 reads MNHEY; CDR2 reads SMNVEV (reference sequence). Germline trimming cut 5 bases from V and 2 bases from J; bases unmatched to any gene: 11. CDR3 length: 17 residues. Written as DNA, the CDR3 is TGTGCCAGCAGTCAAGGACAGGGGGCCTTATTAGCCTACGAGCAGTACTTC. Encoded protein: CASSQGQGALLAYEQYF.

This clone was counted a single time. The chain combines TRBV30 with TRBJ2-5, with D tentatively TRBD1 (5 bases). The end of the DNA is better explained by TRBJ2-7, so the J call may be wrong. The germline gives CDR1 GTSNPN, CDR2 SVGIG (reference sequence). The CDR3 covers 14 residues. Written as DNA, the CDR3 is TGTGCCTGGAGTGTACGGCACAGGAACTACGAGCAGTACTTC. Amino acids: CAWSVRHRNYEQYF.

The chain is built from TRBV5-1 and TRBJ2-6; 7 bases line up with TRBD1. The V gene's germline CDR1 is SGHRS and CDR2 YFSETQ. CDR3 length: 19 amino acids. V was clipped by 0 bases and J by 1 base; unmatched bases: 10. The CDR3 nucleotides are TGCGCCAGCAGCTTGGCCCGACAGGGTACCCCGTCTGGGGCCAACGTCCTGACTTTC. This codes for CASSLARQGTPSGANVLTF.

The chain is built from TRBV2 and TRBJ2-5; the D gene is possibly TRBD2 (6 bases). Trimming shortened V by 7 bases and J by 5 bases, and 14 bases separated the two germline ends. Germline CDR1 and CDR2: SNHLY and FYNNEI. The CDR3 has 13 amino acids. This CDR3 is CASISMEGETQYF. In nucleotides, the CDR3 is TGTGCCAGCATCAGTATGGAGGGGGAGACCCAGTACTTC.

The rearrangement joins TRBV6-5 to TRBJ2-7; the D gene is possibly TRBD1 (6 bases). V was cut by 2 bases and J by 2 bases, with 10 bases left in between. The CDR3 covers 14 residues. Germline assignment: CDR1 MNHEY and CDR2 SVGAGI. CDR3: CASSYGTMAYEQYF. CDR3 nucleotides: TGTGCCAGCAGTTACGGGACAATGGCCTACGAGCAGTACTTC.

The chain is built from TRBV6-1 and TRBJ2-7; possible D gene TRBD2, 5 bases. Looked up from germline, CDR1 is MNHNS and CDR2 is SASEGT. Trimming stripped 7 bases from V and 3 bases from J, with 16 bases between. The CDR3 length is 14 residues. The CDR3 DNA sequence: TGTGCCAGCAATCAGCGGACCCTCGACTACGAGCAGTACTTC. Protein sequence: CASNQRTLDYEQYF.

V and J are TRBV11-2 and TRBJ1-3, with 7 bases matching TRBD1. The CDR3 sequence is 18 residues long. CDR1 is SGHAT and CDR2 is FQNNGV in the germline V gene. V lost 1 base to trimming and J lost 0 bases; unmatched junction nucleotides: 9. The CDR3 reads CASSLASGTVFSGNTIYF. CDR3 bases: TGTGCCAGCAGCTTAGCCTCCGGGACAGTCTTCTCTGGAAACACCATATATTTT.

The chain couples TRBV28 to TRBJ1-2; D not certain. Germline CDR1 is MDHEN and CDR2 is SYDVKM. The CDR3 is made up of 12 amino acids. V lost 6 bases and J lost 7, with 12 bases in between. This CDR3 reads CASRAGPLGYTF. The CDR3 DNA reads TGTGCCAGCAGGGCAGGTCCTCTTGGCTACACCTTC.

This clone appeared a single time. This CDR3 is CASSIEDRRNQETQYF. The CDR3 DNA reads as TGTGCCAGTAGTATCGAAGACAGGCGAAACCAAGAGACCCAGTACTTC. The rearrangement joins TRBV19 to TRBJ2-5; tentative D call: TRBD1 (6 bases). The germline V gene has CDR1 LNHDA and CDR2 SQIVND (reference sequence). V was pared by 3 bases and J by 0 bases, with 14 bases between. The CDR3 sequence is 16 residues long.